The 16 T cell receptor beta chains below all came from one sample that was sequenced in a study of shared clonotypes between healthy human individuals. Sequencing used immunoSEQ multiplex PCR; TCRdb keeps in-frame clones, though not all of them. This sample yields about 820,000 clones, of which around 93% are seen a single time; 24% belongs to the top ten. Cells designated naive CD8 were CD45RO-negative and were positively selected for CCR7, with terminally differentiated effector memory CD45RA+ cells excluded. The sequenced material came from naive CD8+ T cells sorted from blood. All receptors derive from a man in his thirties or forties in good health.

V usage is TRBV5-4 and J usage is TRBJ2-2; no clear D. The V gene lost 1 base and the J gene lost 0 bases, with 7 bases spanning the gap. The germline V gene has CDR1 SGHNT and CDR2 YYREEE (reference sequence). The CDR3 is 15 amino acids. CDR3: CASSLSWTNTGELFF. CDR3 DNA sequence: TGTGCCAGCAGCTTGTCCTGGACGAACACCGGGGAGCTGTTTTTT.

The J gene is TRBJ2-7, the V gene TRBV6-5; D uncertain. V was clipped by 2 bases and J by 3 bases, with 11 bases between them. The CDR3 runs to 14 residues. Per germline, CDR1 MNHEY and CDR2 SVGAGI. The DNA for the CDR3 is TGTGCCAGCAGTTACGCACGGGTGGACTACGAGCAGTACTTC. The encoded protein is CASSYARVDYEQYF.

This chain links TRBV9 with TRBJ2-5; 9 bases agree with TRBD1. In germline, CDR1 is SGDLS, CDR2 YYNGEE. The CDR3 covers 17 residues. With 0 bases clipped from V and 5 bases from J, the junction kept 11 bases outside the gene matches. This chain's CDR3 is CASSVAVGQGFVETQYF. The DNA of the CDR3 is TGTGCCAGCAGCGTAGCTGTGGGACAGGGTTTCGTGGAGACCCAGTACTTC.

This chain links TRBV19 with TRBJ2-3; 14 nucleotides align to TRBD2. With V trimmed by 1 base and J by 6 bases, 3 bases remained unmatched. CDR1 and CDR2 (germline): LNHDA, SQIVND (reference sequence). The CDR3 is made up of 16 amino acids. CDR3 in DNA: TGTGCCAGTAGTATAGTGGGACTAGCGGGAGAGGATACGCAGTATTTT. Translation: CASSIVGLAGEDTQYF.

The gene calls are TRBV6-5 and TRBJ2-7; D is perhaps TRBD2 (5 bases). Trimming took off 5 bases at V and 0 bases at J, with 11 bases between the two ends. This CDR3 region has 14 residues. Germline CDR1 reads MNHEY; CDR2 reads SVGAGI. In DNA, the CDR3 is TGTGCCAGCAGTCCCCCGGGGAGCTCCTACGAGCAGTACTTC. It specifies CASSPPGSSYEQYF.

The V call is TRBV9, the J call TRBJ2-1; D not certain. V was shortened by 1 base and J by 0 bases, with 11 bases between the two germline ends. This CDR3 spans 16 amino acids. Germline loops: CDR1 SGDLS, CDR2 YYNGEE. This CDR3 is CASSVFAESSYNEQFF. Written as DNA, the CDR3 is TGTGCCAGCAGCGTATTCGCGGAAAGCTCCTACAATGAGCAGTTCTTC.

The DNA of the CDR3 is TGCGCCAGCAGCCAAGAAACTAGCGGGACCCTAAGCGGCGCCTACAATGAGCAGTTCTTC. Its protein is CASSQETSGTLSGAYNEQFF. V and J are TRBV4-1 and TRBJ2-1, with 10 bases lining up with TRBD2. Germline V gene lookup returns CDR1 MGHRA and CDR2 YSYEKL. Trimming at V came to 0 bases and at J to 2 bases, leaving 13 bases not matched to a gene. The CDR3 has 20 residues.

J is TRBJ1-4 and V is TRBV2; D ambiguous. V was clipped by 8 bases and J by 8 bases, with 6 bases between them. This CDR3 region has 10 residues. Germline CDR1 reads SNHLY; CDR2 reads FYNNEI. CDR3 loop: CASGSEKLFF. Written as DNA, the CDR3 is TGTGCCAGCGGCTCGGAAAAACTGTTTTTT.

This chain joins TRBV6-6 and TRBJ1-1, with no clear D. Germline V gene sequence: CDR1 MNHNY, CDR2 SVGAGI (reference sequence). The germline V and J ends were trimmed by 5 bases and 5 bases, with 12 bases remaining between them. The CDR3 sequence is 13 residues long. The CDR3 coding sequence is TGTGCCAGCAGTGTAACGTATAGGACTGAAGCTTTCTTT. It is translated as CASSVTYRTEAFF.

This chain joins TRBV19 and TRBJ2-1; weak D call: TRBD1 (5 bases). V lost 5 bases to trimming and J lost 6 bases, with 5 bases between them. The germline V gene encodes CDR1 LNHDA and CDR2 SQIVND (reference sequence). The CDR3 runs to 11 residues. The CDR3 nucleotides read TGTGCCAGTAGTGACAGCAATGAGCAGTTCTTC. Protein: CASSDSNEQFF.

With regard to this clone: Its ends do not fully match the called genes, so a read error is possible. This chain joins TRBV11-3 and TRBJ2-7; 8 bases are a match to TRBD1. CDR1 SGHNT and CDR2 YENEEA come from the germline V gene. The length of the CDR3 is 15 residues. The CDR3: CASSDPPGTGAPTDF. As DNA, the CDR3 is TGTGCCAGCAGCGACCCCCCCGGGACAGGAGCTCCTACGGACTTC.

With respect to this clone: At the DNA level, this CDR3 is encoded by other sequences in the same sample as well. The CDR3 reads CASSLGGDFYEQYF. For the CDR3, the DNA is TGTGCCAGCAGCTTGGGCGGAGACTTCTACGAGCAGTACTTC. The gene calls are TRBV5-6 and TRBJ2-7; no clear D gene. The CDR3 loop spans 14 amino acids. Trimming shortened V by 0 bases and J by 3 bases, and 10 bases separated the two germline ends. Germline lookup yields CDR1 SGHDT and CDR2 YYEEEE.

The rearrangement uses TRBV4-1 and TRBJ2-1; either TRBD1 or TRBD2 may fit D (5 bases each). The V end was cut by 0 bases, the J end by 15 bases, with 18 bases between. The CDR3 consists of 14 residues. Germline CDR1 and CDR2: MGHRA and YSYEKL. CDR3 sequence reads: CASSQDRDDSRGFF. The CDR3 DNA follows: TGCGCCAGCAGCCAAGATCGGGACGACTCTCGTGGGTTCTTC.

The chain has TRBV7-8 and TRBJ2-3; D is possibly TRBD2 (6 bases). The CDR3 length is 17 residues. CDR1 is SGHVS, CDR2 FQNEAQ, per germline. The germline V and J ends were trimmed by 3 bases and 0 bases, with 16 bases remaining between them. The CDR3: CASSFLVRLVSTDTQYF. The CDR3 DNA reads as TGTGCCAGCAGCTTCCTGGTTCGACTAGTAAGCACAGATACGCAGTATTTT.

The chain combines TRBV19 with TRBJ2-2, with D hard to call. Trimming pared 3 bases from V and 7 bases from J, leaving 3 bases between. Germline V lookup: CDR1 LNHDA, CDR2 SQIVND (reference sequence). The CDR3 has 11 residues. In nucleotides, the CDR3 is TGTGCCAGTAGTATTGGCGGGGAGCTGTTTTTT. Translated, it gives CASSIGGELFF.

The chain joins TRBV28 to TRBJ1-1; D unresolved. Germline CDR1 MDHEN, CDR2 SYDVKM. V lost 7 bases to trimming and J lost 6 bases, with 18 bases between them. The length of the CDR3 is 14 residues. CDR3 in amino acids: CASTTLGGWSEAFF. The CDR3 DNA is TGTGCCAGCACAACACTCGGCGGTTGGTCTGAAGCTTTCTTT. Full variable domain (missing parts from reference TRBV28 and TRBJ1-1): DVKVTQSSRYLVKRTGEKVFLECVQDMDHENMFWYRQDPGLGLRLIYFSYDVKMKEKGDIPEGYSVSREKKERFSLILESASTNQTSMYLCASTTLGGWSEAFFGQGTRLTVV.